The clone carrying this T cell receptor (beta chain) has at least ten counts. Its cognate antigen is unknown. The lymph nodes were axillary draining lymph nodes from breast cancer patients. TCRdb re-called the multiplex PCR reads through MiXCR, storing one row per CDR3 protein. The table has about 130,000 distinct CDR3 sequences, roughly 20% seen once. The data originate from a study of breast tumors, draining lymph nodes, adjacent tissues. Points from the study as a whole: Tumor T cell lymph node origin was a supported hypothesis, not proven. The data were judged consistent with most tumor T cells coming from lymph node and expanding in tumor. Compared with lymph nodes, tumors were less diverse; compared with nontumor tissue, more.

Germline V gene data show CDR1 as DFQATT and CDR2 as SNEGSKA (reference sequence). V was trimmed by 5 bases and J by 0 bases, leaving 16 bases between them. This CDR3 contains 16 residues. The chain employs TRBV20-1 and TRBJ2-2; perhaps TRBD1 as D (6 bases). The sequence was obtained from a female donor with breast cancer. Some clones in this sample may be carry-over from other donors' samples. The specimen sequenced was axillary lymph node tissue. The CDR3 region is CSARTPQGPNTGELFF. The DNA for the CDR3 is TGCAGTGCTCGAACCCCACAGGGCCCGAACACCGGGGAGCTGTTTTTT.